Presented here are 25 T cell receptor beta chains from one specimen sequenced in a study of tumor-infiltrating lymphocytes in primary liver carcinoma. Total RNA (approximately 500 ng) served as template for TCR beta cDNA synthesis primed by a constant-region primer. Slightly modified ARM-PCR, run as three nested multiplex PCR rounds, produced the TCR beta libraries. Rounds one and two of PCR, each of 9 to 11 cycles, were primed with TRBV1-TRBV30 forward primers and a C-beta reverse primer. MiXCR was run by TCRdb on the multiplex PCR reads, yielding one entry per CDR3 protein. The sample has 60,000 or so distinct CDR3 sequences; over 65% are singletons. Unsorted bulk tissue, about 17-34 mg of it, served as the source for co-extraction of RNA and DNA. The specimen was liver tumor tissue from sampling region 2. Subset denoted: tumor region T2, inferior pole. These receptors all come from a man aged 40-50 years with primary liver carcinoma and hepatitis B virus infection.

Points on this clonotype: Mismatch with germline at one junction end may stem from a read error. The chain carries TRBV10-3 and TRBJ2-2; possibly TRBD2 for D (6 bases). The germline V gene encodes CDR1 ENHRY and CDR2 SYGVKD. The CDR3 is made up of 17 amino acids. The chain's CDR3 is CAIGESGGTRNTGELFF. The CDR3, as DNA: TGTGCCATCGGTGAGTCGGGCGGGACCAGGAACACAGGGGAGCTGTTTTTT.

With respect to this clonotype: The germline gene is not matched at one end of the junction; a read error may be the cause. The V call is TRBV4-2, the J call TRBJ2-3; TRBD2 matches 10 bases. The CDR3 runs to 18 residues. Germline CDR1 reads LGHNA; CDR2 reads YNFKEQ. CDR3 sequence (DNA): TGCGCCAGCATCCAAGTGGCGCTTCTAGCGGGAGCGACAGATACACAGTATTTT. This sequence encodes CASIQVALLAGATDTQYF.

This clonotype was counted ten times or more. The chain joins TRBV29-1 to TRBJ1-1; 7 bases match TRBD1. Trimming took 4 bases from V and 11 from J; bases not matched to a gene: 4. The CDR3 runs to 10 residues. Germline V CDR1 and CDR2: SQVTM, ANQGSEA. This chain's CDR3 is CSVVQTGAFF. The CDR3 DNA sequence: TGCAGCGTTGTGCAGACAGGGGCTTTCTTT.

As regards this clonotype: The junction departs from the called germline gene at one end, perhaps through a read error. V is TRBV6-2 or TRBV6-3 and J is TRBJ2-7; D is undetermined. Germline CDR1 and CDR2: MNHEY and SVGEGT. The CDR3 sequence is 11 residues long. Written as DNA, the CDR3 is TGTACCAGCAACGAGTTCTACGAGCAGTACTTC. Residues: CTSNEFYEQYF.

As for this clonotype: One junction end disagrees with the germline gene, perhaps due to a read error. The V and J genes are TRBV7-9 and TRBJ2-6; tentative D call: TRBD1 (5 bases). The germline gives CDR1 SEHNR, CDR2 FQNEAQ (reference sequence). The length of the CDR3 is 17 residues. The CDR3 loop is CASSPNRLSSGANVRTF. The DNA of the CDR3 is TGTGCCAGCAGCCCCAACAGGTTAAGTTCTGGGGCCAACGTCCGGACTTTC.

The rearrangement links TRBV7-2 to TRBJ2-7; TRBD2 agrees at 10 bases. V shed 4 bases and J 4 bases; nucleotides not matched to a gene: 1. The CDR3 covers 13 residues. Per the germline V gene, CDR1 is SGHTA and CDR2 is FQGNSA. The CDR3 coding sequence is TGTGCCAGCAGCTCGGGACTAGCGTACGAGCAGTACTTC. Residues: CASSSGLAYEQYF.

The chain couples TRBV4-3 to TRBJ2-1, with 13 bases that match TRBD2. The CDR3 loop spans 14 amino acids. J was trimmed by 12 bases and V by 4 bases; bases with no gene match: 6. Per the germline V gene, CDR1 is LGHNA and CDR2 is YSLEER. CDR3 in amino acids: CASSLGLAGVAQFF. CDR3 sequence (DNA): TGCGCCAGCAGCCTTGGACTAGCGGGAGTGGCGCAGTTCTTC.

Details on this clonotype: Mismatch with germline at one junction end may stem from a read error. The rearrangement uses TRBV11-2 and TRBJ2-1; unclear D gene. CDR1 and CDR2 (germline): SGHAT, FQNNGV. The CDR3 is made up of 16 amino acids. The CDR3 nucleotides are TGTGCCGGCAGCTTAGAGCTCCTAGTGGGAATGAGTGAGCAGTTCTTC. Its translation: CAGSLELLVGMSEQFF.

This clonotype was counted many times. The chain uses TRBV24-1 and TRBJ2-2; perhaps TRBD1 as D (6 bases). V lost 6 bases and J 3 bases, leaving 13 bases between the germline ends. Germline V gene lookup returns CDR1 KGHDR and CDR2 SFDVKD. The CDR3 totals 15 residues. For the CDR3, the DNA is TGTGCCACCAGTACTACAGGGTTAGACACCGGGGAGCTGTTTTTT. It specifies CATSTTGLDTGELFF.

To note about this clonotype: The germline gene is not matched at one end of the junction; a read error may be the cause. V gene TRBV6-5 combines with J gene TRBJ2-2; either TRBD1 or TRBD2 may supply D (5 bases each). Germline CDR1 and CDR2: MNHEY and SVGAGI. The CDR3 runs 15 residues. The DNA for the CDR3 is TGTGCCAGCAGTTACAGGTCCGTCAGGCCCGGGGACCTGTTATTT. Translating it yields CASSYRSVRPGDLLF.

On this clonotype: Germline is not matched at one junction end, which may reflect a read error. This chain joins TRBV29-1 and TRBJ1-6, with 9 bases aligning to TRBD1. Germline loops: CDR1 SQVTM, CDR2 ANQGSEA. The CDR3 runs to 15 residues. Here the CDR3 reads CIVSTGTGPSSPLHF. The CDR3, as DNA: TGCATCGTTTCGACCGGGACAGGGCCAAGTTCACCCCTCCACTTC. The full variable domain, with the rest looked up from reference TRBV29-1 and TRBJ1-6, is SAVISQKPSRDICQRGTSLTIQCQVDSQVTMMFWYRQQPGQSLTLIATANQGSEATYESGFVIDKFPISRPNLTFSTLTVSNMSPEDSSIYLCIVSTGTGPSSPLHFGNGTRLTVT.

Note on this clonotype: A junction end diverges from the germline sequence, so it may reflect a read error. This chain connects TRBV12-3 or TRBV12-4 to TRBJ2-1; TRBD2 matches 8 bases. This CDR3 comprises 18 residues. CDR3 sequence: CDSSWGSWGTSGTDEQFF. The CDR3, as DNA: TGTGACAGCAGTTGGGGCAGCTGGGGGACTAGTGGGACGGATGAGCAGTTCTTC.

A few counts support this clonotype. This chain links TRBV11-2 with TRBJ2-6; a possible D gene is TRBD1 (5 bases). Trimming pared 2 bases from V and 1 base from J, leaving 15 bases between. CDR1 and CDR2 from the germline V gene are SGHAT and FQNNGV. The CDR3 is 18 amino acids. CDR3 bases: TGTGCCAGCAGCTTACCCCAGGGTAGTTTGTCTGGGGCCAACGTCCTGACTTTC. Translated, it gives CASSLPQGSLSGANVLTF.

To note about this clonotype: A junction boundary mismatches the germline segment, possibly from a read error. The rearrangement links TRBV18 to TRBJ2-7; a possible D gene is TRBD1 (6 bases). CDR1 is KGHSH and CDR2 is LQKENI in the germline V gene. The CDR3 sequence is 13 residues long. Here the CDR3 DNA reads TGTGTCAGCTCACAACAGGGTCCCTACGAGCAGTACTTC. Amino acids: CVSSQQGPYEQYF.

V and J are TRBV29-1 and TRBJ2-1, with TRBD1 matching over 8 bases. The CDR3 is 12 residues long. With V trimmed by 8 bases and J by 9 bases, 9 bases remained unmatched. Germline CDR1 SQVTM, CDR2 ANQGSEA. The DNA for the CDR3 is TGCAGCTCAGAACAGGGGGTGGGTGAGCAGTTCTTC. Its protein product is CSSEQGVGEQFF.

Details on this clonotype: A much larger clone is a single base away; this may be a read error. CDR3 region: CASSLAGVEIQYF. CDR3 bases: TGTGCCAGCAGTTTAGCGGGGGTAGAGATCCAGTACTTC. The chain is built from TRBV12-3 or TRBV12-4 and TRBJ2-5; D possibly matches TRBD1 or TRBD2 (5 bases each). CDR3 length: 13 amino acids.

This clonotype occurred once. Mismatch with germline at one junction end may stem from a read error. The V gene is TRBV6-6, the J gene TRBJ1-1, with TRBD1 identical over 8 bases. Germline CDR1 reads MNHNY; CDR2 reads SVGAGI (reference sequence). CDR3 length: 13 residues. The CDR3 sequence is CTSSTGGTSEASF. CDR3 DNA sequence: TGTACCAGCAGCACAGGGGGGACTTCTGAAGCTTCCTTT.

V usage is TRBV4-2 and J usage is TRBJ2-7, with D maybe TRBD1 (5 bases). The CDR3 has 14 residues. V shed 1 base and J shed 6 bases, with 13 bases lying between them. Germline loops: CDR1 LGHNA, CDR2 YNFKEQ. The CDR3 region is CASSQGGSTGEQYF. CDR3 sequence (DNA): TGTGCCAGCAGCCAAGGGGGCTCGACGGGCGAGCAGTACTTC.

This clonotype was detected once. Likely a read error: the CDR3 ends without its conserved phenylalanine or tryptophan. It is unclear where the CDR3 begins or ends on the DNA, so no DNA is shown, and the CDR3 is as TCRdb lists it. The chain carries TRBV4-3 and TRBJ2-7; the table's TRBD2 call for D was not verified on the DNA. The CDR3 contains 15 residues when both ends are counted. The V gene's germline CDR1 is LGHNA and CDR2 YSLEER. CDR3 in amino acids: CASSQELAGGHEQNL.

The V and J genes are TRBV20-1 and TRBJ1-6; TRBD1 matches at 8 bases. This CDR3 spans 14 amino acids. Unmatched junction bases numbered 8, after V lost 6 bases and J lost 7 bases. In germline, CDR1 is DFQATT, CDR2 SNEGSKA (reference sequence). CDR3 bases: TGCAGTGCACACACGGACAGGGAGAATTCACCCCTCCACTTT. It codes for CSAHTDRENSPLHF.

Worth noting for this clonotype: One end of the junction varies from germline; a read error may be responsible. The chain employs TRBV18 and TRBJ2-3; D not certain. The CDR3 is made up of 15 amino acids. CDR1 is KGHSH and CDR2 is LQKENI in the germline V gene. The CDR3 DNA reads TGTGCCAGCCCACCTGATATGAGTTCCGCAGATACGCAGTATTTT. Amino acids: CASPPDMSSADTQYF.

Worth noting for this clonotype: At one of its ends the junction is not consistent with the germline gene, which may arise from a read error. The rearrangement links TRBV12-3 or TRBV12-4 to TRBJ2-1; D gene ambiguous. The CDR3 contains 16 residues. The CDR3 bases are TGTGCCCGCAGCCCCCTGCGACCGTTTCCATACAATGAGCAGTTCTTC. It translates to CARSPLRPFPYNEQFF.

Comments on this clonotype: At one of its ends the junction is not consistent with the germline gene, which may arise from a read error. The rearrangement uses TRBV4-3 and TRBJ2-7; D remains unclear. Germline V gene data show CDR1 as LGHNA and CDR2 as YSLEER. This CDR3 is 15 amino acids long. Here the CDR3 DNA reads TGCGCTAGCAGCCAAGATCTGGACGGAGCCTACGAGCAGTACTTC. This sequence encodes CASSQDLDGAYEQYF.

This clonotype was counted between two and nine times. The CDR3 does not end in the conserved phenylalanine or tryptophan, so this is likely a read error. The chain carries TRBV4-1 and TRBJ1-2, with 7 bases identical to TRBD1. V lost 1 base and J lost 2; bases outside the gene matches: 1. Germline lookup yields CDR1 MGHRA and CDR2 YSYEKL. The CDR3 has 14 amino acids. The CDR3 protein is CASSQADRNYGYTL. The CDR3 DNA is TGCGCCAGCAGCCAAGCGGACAGGAACTATGGCTACACCCTT.

This clonotype has just a few counts. The junction departs from germline at one end; a sequencing error may be responsible. V usage is TRBV4-2 and J usage is TRBJ2-5; 12 bases match TRBD2. Germline loops: CDR1 LGHNA, CDR2 YNFKEQ. The length of the CDR3 is 15 residues. As DNA, the CDR3 is TGTGCCAGCAGCCAGTCTAGGACTAGCGGGGCGGGGGTAAACTTC. Amino acids: CASSQSRTSGAGVNF.